This passage covers 18 T cell receptor beta chains from one sample sequenced in a study of T cell responses to AZD1222 COVID-19 vaccine. Clones were read by immunoSEQ multiplex PCR, and TCRdb kept only the in-frame ones, dropping some. The data show tens of thousands of clones, about 72% seen once. The material was peripheral blood, obtained on day 0 of AZD1222 vaccination. These receptors were obtained from an adult in good health.

The V and J genes are TRBV3-1 (or the pseudogene TRBV3-2) and TRBJ1-1; a possible D gene is TRBD1 (5 bases). Germline CDR1 LGHDT, CDR2 YNNKEL (reference sequence). V was trimmed by 10 bases and J by 4 bases, leaving 22 bases between them. The CDR3 loop spans 15 amino acids. The CDR3 DNA is TGTGCCACCCACTCAGAAGGGGCAGGGCCCACTGAAGCTTTCTTT. It yields the protein CATHSEGAGPTEAFF.

This clone was detected a few times. The germline gene is not matched at one end of the junction; a read error may be the cause. Other DNA sequences in the sample encode the same CDR3. The V and J genes are TRBV7-7 and TRBJ2-1; TRBD2 matches at 11 bases. CDR1 SSHAT and CDR2 FNYEAQ come from the germline V gene (reference sequence). The CDR3 runs 16 residues. The CDR3 DNA reads TGTGCTAGCAGCTTAGCTGGACTAGCGGGTTACAATGAGCAGTTCTTC. Translated, it gives CASSLAGLAGYNEQFF.

This rearrangement joins TRBV5-6 to TRBJ1-2; D not certain. V was trimmed by 2 bases and J by 1 base, leaving 6 bases between them. Germline values: CDR1 SGHDT, CDR2 YYEEEE. The CDR3 extends over 13 amino acids. As DNA, the CDR3 is TGTGCCAGCAGCTTAGGCAATAACTATGGCTACACCTTC. Its translation: CASSLGNNYGYTF.

This clone was counted a single time. The CDR3 DNA sequence: TGTGCCAGCTGTCGTCGTAGGGGGGAGCAGACAGATACGCAGTATTTT. Its protein product is CASCRRRGEQTDTQYF. V and J are TRBV2 and TRBJ2-3; either TRBD1 or TRBD2 may fit D (6 bases each). Germline V gene data show CDR1 as SNHLY and CDR2 as FYNNEI. The CDR3 runs 16 residues. V dropped 8 bases and J dropped 3 bases, with 21 bases sitting between them.

The chain carries TRBV29-1 and TRBJ1-2; 7 bases are a match to TRBD1. There are 13 residues in the CDR3. V dropped 7 bases and J dropped 3; count of bases not matched to a gene: 8. Germline V gene sequence: CDR1 SQVTM, CDR2 ANQGSEA. The chain's CDR3 is CSAKVGTDYGYTF. CDR3 nucleotides: TGCAGCGCCAAAGTTGGGACAGACTATGGCTACACCTTC.

V usage is TRBV5-4 and J usage is TRBJ2-1; D is ambiguous. The CDR3 is made up of 15 amino acids. The ends were cut back, 4 bases at V and 0 bases at J, with 11 bases in the middle. The germline V gene has CDR1 SGHNT and CDR2 YYREEE (reference sequence). CDR3 loop: CASSPDGRSYNEQFF. The CDR3 nucleotides are TGTGCCAGCAGCCCTGACGGGCGCTCCTACAATGAGCAGTTCTTC.

The chain combines TRBV9 with TRBJ1-3, with 10 bases fitting TRBD1. The CDR3 is 18 amino acids. In germline, CDR1 is SGDLS, CDR2 YYNGEE. J gave up 0 bases and V 0 bases, and 6 bases lay outside the gene matches. The CDR3 loop reads CASSVEGQGRGSGNTIYF. DNA of the CDR3: TGTGCCAGCAGCGTAGAGGGACAGGGGAGAGGCTCTGGAAACACCATATATTTT.

This sequence joins TRBV15 and TRBJ2-3, with TRBD2 matching over 13 bases. The V gene end was trimmed by 2 bases and the J gene end by 6 bases; junction bases not matched to a gene: 8. Germline V gene data show CDR1 as LNHNV and CDR2 as YYDKDF (reference sequence). The CDR3 consists of 17 residues. The CDR3 loop reads CATSRTLAGGPGDTQYF. The CDR3 DNA sequence: TGTGCCACCAGCAGAACACTAGCGGGAGGGCCTGGGGATACGCAGTATTTT.

The chain has TRBV2 and TRBJ1-1; D call uncertain. Germline lookup yields CDR1 SNHLY and CDR2 FYNNEI. V lost 4 bases, J lost 8 bases, and 5 bases lay in between. The CDR3 extends over 10 amino acids. The CDR3 sequence is CASSGWEAFF. The CDR3 bases are TGTGCCAGCAGTGGATGGGAAGCTTTCTTT. The full variable domain, completed using reference TRBV2 and TRBJ1-1, is EPEVTQTPSHQVTQMGQEVILRCVPISNHLYFYWYRQILGQKVEFLVSFYNNEISEKSEIFDDQFSVERPDGSNFTLKIRSTKLEDSAMYFCASSGWEAFFGQGTRLTVV.

The V call is TRBV19, the J call TRBJ2-1, with a possible D match to TRBD2 (6 bases). This CDR3 is built from 18 residues. Looked up from germline, CDR1 is LNHDA and CDR2 is SQIVND (reference sequence). Trimming stripped 6 bases from V and 0 bases from J, with 21 bases between. The CDR3 bases are TGTGCCAGTAGCCACCTCCTCCCTAGCGCCAGCTCCTACAATGAGCAGTTCTTC. Protein product: CASSHLLPSASSYNEQFF. Variable domain in full (rest from reference TRBV19 and TRBJ2-1): DGGITQSPKYLFRKEGQNVTLSCEQNLNHDAMYWYRQDPGQGLRLIYYSQIVNDFQKGDIAEGYSVSREKKESFPLTVTSAQKNPTAFYLCASSHLLPSASSYNEQFFGPGTRLTVL.

This rearrangement joins TRBV7-2 to TRBJ1-1, with D unclear. V lost 4 bases, J lost 0 bases, and 6 bases lay in between. Germline V gives CDR1 SGHTA, CDR2 FQGNSA. CDR3 length equals 13 residues. The DNA for the CDR3 is TGTGCCAGCAGCTCCCGTATGAACACTGAAGCTTTCTTT. This encodes CASSSRMNTEAFF.

This rearrangement joins TRBV3-1 (or the pseudogene TRBV3-2) to TRBJ2-1; D ambiguous. The CDR3 extends over 14 amino acids. Germline V gene sequence: CDR1 LGHDT, CDR2 YNNKEL (reference sequence). The V gene lost 2 bases and the J gene lost 7 bases, with 12 bases spanning the gap. The CDR3: CASSQWGSRNEQFF. The CDR3 coding sequence is TGTGCCAGCAGCCAATGGGGTAGTAGAAATGAGCAGTTCTTC.

The chain recombines TRBV5-1 with TRBJ2-1, with TRBD2 matching 9 bases. Trimming cost V 2 bases and J 12 bases; bases outside gene matches: 12. This CDR3 has 15 amino acids. Germline V CDR1 and CDR2: SGHRS, YFSETQ. The CDR3 loop is CASSFSSGIPGRQFF. CDR3 sequence (DNA): TGCGCCAGCAGCTTTTCTAGCGGGATCCCGGGGCGGCAGTTCTTC.

This chain links TRBV7-9 with TRBJ1-1; D is undetermined. Germline CDR1 reads SEHNR; CDR2 reads FQNEAQ (reference sequence). The V and J ends lost 3 bases and 2 bases respectively, with 7 bases between them. CDR3 length: 13 residues. CDR3 nucleotides: TGTGCCAGCAGCTTCGTTGCCAACACTGAAGCTTTCTTT. It translates to CASSFVANTEAFF.

This sequence joins TRBV7-6 and TRBJ2-1, with D possibly being TRBD2 (5 bases). Germline loops: CDR1 SGHVS, CDR2 FNYEAQ. This CDR3 comprises 20 residues. Trimming took 5 bases from V and 0 from J, leaving 26 bases between them. Here the CDR3 reads CASSPDKDSAGYSSYNEQFF. DNA of the CDR3: TGTGCCAGCAGCCCAGATAAGGACTCAGCCGGTTATAGCTCCTACAATGAGCAGTTCTTC.

Only one count was recorded for this clone. CDR3 residues: CASSLGAGEGNEQFF. The CDR3 bases are TGTGCCAGCAGTCTAGGGGCGGGAGAGGGCAATGAGCAGTTCTTC. J is TRBJ2-1 and V is TRBV28; 7 nucleotides agree with TRBD2. Looked up from germline, CDR1 is MDHEN and CDR2 is SYDVKM. After removal of 5 bases from V and 6 bases from J, the junction contained 10 bases not matched to a gene. The CDR3 spans 15 residues.

The V call is TRBV5-8, the J call TRBJ2-1; perhaps TRBD2 as D (5 bases). The CDR3 totals 15 residues. V was cut by 4 bases and J by 5 bases, with 16 bases left in between. Per the germline V gene, CDR1 is SGHTS and CDR2 is YDEGEE. CDR3 amino acids: CASSPRGRGHNEQFF. The CDR3 DNA reads TGTGCCAGCAGCCCGCGCGGCCGCGGGCACAATGAGCAGTTCTTC. Based on the CDR3 plus reference TRBV5-8 and TRBJ2-1, the full variable domain is EAGVTQSPTHLIKTRGQQATLRCSPISGHTSVYWYQQALGLGLQFLLWYDEGEERNRGNFPPRFSGRQFPNYSSELNVNALELEDSALYLCASSPRGRGHNEQFFGPGTRLTVL.

V and J are TRBV6-5 and TRBJ1-2; D call uncertain. CDR3 length: 13 amino acids. V lost 9 bases and J lost 5, with 16 bases in between. Germline loops: CDR1 MNHEY, CDR2 SVGAGI. The CDR3 loop reads CASWRLSGYGYTF. The DNA of the CDR3 is TGTGCCAGTTGGAGGCTCTCAGGATATGGCTACACCTTC.